This paragraph reports one TCR beta chain. It has no known antigen specificity. Per-base qualities were not stored, and no clone one base away is much larger. The record originates from a study of T-cell memory formation after mild COVID-19 (dated by TCRdb to the early 2020s). Background for the entire study: TCR sequence clusters from the two donors were largely donor specific. T-cell clones expanding and contracting after mild COVID-19 in two donors were tracked by longitudinal TCRalpha and TCRbeta repertoire sequencing. The cohort comprised two young, previously healthy adult volunteers, one female and one male. Here is what the overall study found, with its caveats: Only a couple of mild cases were covered in the study, and larger cohorts including severe cases with pre-infection samples were considered necessary. Contracting CD4+ clones were found mainly in CM and EM memory subsets, while CD8+ clones were enriched in EMRA. Whether the second-wave clones peaking on day 37 were SARS-CoV-2 specific was not confirmed. Clones that contracted from day 15 to 85 showed balanced CD4/CD8 phenotypes, whereas a second wave of clones that expanded from day 15 to 37 leaned towards CD4+. Some responding clones were detected in pre-infection memory, suggesting pre-existing cross-reactive memory T cells joined the SARS-CoV-2 response.

CDR1 SGHRS and CDR2 YFSETQ are derived from the germline V gene. The CDR3 sequence holds 15 residues, the cysteine and phenylalanine included. Just CDR3 DNA is preserved here, 45 bases in frame from base 1. V is clipped by 4 bases and J by 5 bases, and the sequence between their germline boundaries is 18 bases long. Ficoll-Paque density gradient centrifugation was the method used to isolate PBMCs. The sample was run on an Illumina NovaSeq 6000. Using 5'RACE with constant-segment primers, TCRalpha and TCRbeta cDNA libraries were constructed, with sample barcodes and unique molecular identifiers added in the process. RNA was extracted from every sample with Trizol reagent. Libraries were amplified in two PCR steps, with a second sample barcode and Illumina TruSeq adapters added in the second step. The libraries were sequenced on an Illumina NovaSeq using 2 x 150 bp paired-end reads. The authors processed their data as follows. With migec v1.2.7, reads were demultiplexed and then collapsed into UMI-guided consensus sequences. With mixcr v2.1.11, UMI consensuses were aligned to TRA and TRB V and J templates and assembled into clonotypes. A clonotype was counted as expanded or contracted only when both edgeR and NoisET called the clonotype significant, with the noise models trained on biological replicates. For edgeR calls, the cutoffs were a false discovery rate-adjusted p below 0.01 and a log2 fold-change threshold of 1. As an exploratory analysis of dynamics, PCA with hierarchical clustering was applied to max-normalized trajectories of the 1000 most abundant clonotypes. The CD4 or CD8 phenotype of responding clones was assigned using the separately sequenced CD4+ and CD8+ repertoires. Clones were called with MiXCR by TCRdb after fastp trimmed the public reads at Q25, and only in-frame beta chains were retained. A single entry per CDR3 protein holds the most common genes and DNA from its merged rows. TCRdb, not the original authors, processed these V and J calls. In this sample the table shows some 150,000 distinct CDR3 sequences, approximately 21% of which occur a single time. Together, the top ten hold approximately 2% of the sample.

The clonotype originates from an adult woman who had mild COVID-19 (a few samples of this study predate the infection). The sample titles of this study are shuffled in the database, so cell type and time point are left out; the donor was told from shared clones. Here the chain combines TRBV5-1 and TRBJ1-1; the D segment cannot be called with confidence. Specimen: PBMCs or a T cell subset sorted from them (not recorded which). Here is the DNA: TGCGCCAGCAGCCCCCTCGGGTCCCAAGAAACTGAAGCTTTCTTT. It is translated as CASSPLGSQETEAFF.